This passage covers 21 T cell receptor beta chains from one sample sequenced in a study of blood T cell repertoires in COVID-19. Using immunoSEQ multiplex PCR, the repertoire was profiled, and TCRdb retains in-frame clones only, with some absent. The sample shows over 100,000 clones, 75% to 90% of them seen only once. Sequenced input: peripheral blood. The receptors were sampled from a man in his sixties or seventies with acute or convalescent COVID-19.

This clone was observed a single time. The chain recombines TRBV30 with TRBJ1-2; unclear D gene. The CDR3 contains 11 residues. Trimming stripped 0 bases from V and 8 bases from J, with 7 bases between. The germline CDR1 and CDR2 sequences are GTSNPN and SVGIG (reference sequence). CDR3 loop: CAWSVSRGYTF. The CDR3 bases are TGTGCCTGGAGTGTGTCGCGGGGCTACACCTTC.

With respect to this clone: In the same sample, other DNA sequences code for this CDR3. The V call is TRBV29-1, the J call TRBJ2-2; 8 bases match TRBD1. The CDR3 length is 15 residues. CDR1 and CDR2 from the germline V gene are SQVTM and ANQGSEA. Trimming removed 5 bases from V and 1 base from J; junction bases left unmatched: 6. DNA of the CDR3: TGCAGCGTTAGAACCGGGACAGGGAACACCGGGGAGCTGTTTTTT. This encodes CSVRTGTGNTGELFF.

The chain employs TRBV18 and TRBJ2-2, with 11 nucleotides matching TRBD2. From germline, CDR1 is KGHSH and CDR2 LQKENI. The CDR3 covers 19 residues. Losses at the gene ends were 0 bases for V and 1 base for J; bases not matched to a gene: 7. The CDR3 sequence: CASSPPETSGEWNTGELFF. CDR3 in DNA: TGTGCCAGCTCACCACCCGAGACTAGCGGGGAGTGGAACACCGGGGAGCTGTTTTTT.

The chain couples TRBV11-2 to TRBJ1-2, with TRBD1 matching over 9 bases. CDR1 is SGHAT, CDR2 FQNNGV, per germline. J gave up 2 bases and V 6 bases, and 7 bases lay outside the gene matches. The CDR3 has 15 amino acids. The CDR3 loop is CASSPRDRVNYGYTF. In nucleotides, the CDR3 is TGTGCCAGCAGTCCCAGGGACAGGGTAAACTATGGCTACACCTTC.

This rearrangement joins TRBV6-5 to TRBJ2-3; D is ambiguous. V was cut by 6 bases and J by 6 bases, with 10 bases left in between. Looked up from germline, CDR1 is MNHEY and CDR2 is SVGAGI. The CDR3 sequence is 12 residues long. In DNA form, the CDR3 reads TGTGCCAGCAGAGCGTCCCAGGATACGCAGTATTTT. Its protein product is CASRASQDTQYF.

CDR3 amino acids: CASSLPGAIGELFF. The CDR3 DNA sequence: TGTGCCAGCAGCCTCCCTGGGGCAATCGGGGAGCTGTTTTTT. This chain links TRBV5-6 with TRBJ2-2, with D possibly matching TRBD1 (5 bases). Per the germline V gene, CDR1 is SGHDT and CDR2 is YYEEEE. Trimming removed 4 bases at V and 7 bases at J, with 14 bases between. CDR3 size: 14 residues.

The gene calls are TRBV18 and TRBJ2-7; D is possibly TRBD2 (6 bases). The V end lost 3 bases, the J end lost 4 bases, and 16 bases lay between the germline ends. CDR3 length equals 15 residues. Germline V lookup: CDR1 KGHSH, CDR2 LQKENI. The CDR3 bases are TGTGCCAGCTCACCTTCTCACGGAGGGATTTACGAGCAGTACTTC. Translation gives CASSPSHGGIYEQYF.

The V and J genes are TRBV23-1 and TRBJ2-7; a weak D match, TRBD1 (6 bases). TRBV23-1 is reported as an ORF; its role is uncertain. This CDR3 has 16 amino acids. V lost 5 bases to trimming and J lost 0 bases, with 17 bases between them. The CDR3 sequence: CASSYDRLASSYEQYF. The CDR3 nucleotides read TGCGCCAGCAGTTACGACAGGCTCGCTAGCTCCTACGAGCAGTACTTC.

This clone was counted only a few times. The genes are TRBV5-1 and TRBJ2-2; tentative D call: TRBD1 (5 bases). Deletions cut 4 bases from V and 0 bases from J, with 13 bases between. This CDR3 is 16 amino acids long. Germline V gene lookup returns CDR1 SGHRS and CDR2 YFSETQ. The CDR3 is CASSPLGRANTGELFF. CDR3 DNA sequence: TGCGCCAGCAGCCCCCTGGGCAGGGCGAACACCGGGGAGCTGTTTTTT.

V gene TRBV7-8 combines with J gene TRBJ1-5; 7 bases fit TRBD1. The CDR3 is made up of 16 amino acids. Germline V lookup: CDR1 SGHVS, CDR2 FQNEAQ. Losses at the gene ends were 4 bases for V and 3 bases for J; bases not matched to a gene: 9. The CDR3 coding sequence is TGTGCCAGCAGCTCGCGGGCGAGGGGGCTCAATCAGCCCCAGCATTTT. Translating gives CASSSRARGLNQPQHF.

The table lists this clone with a few counts. Distinct nucleotide sequences in the sample also encode this CDR3. This chain uses TRBV18 with TRBJ2-2, with D possibly being TRBD1 (5 bases). V lost 3 bases to trimming and J lost 4 bases, with 15 bases between them. The germline V gene encodes CDR1 KGHSH and CDR2 LQKENI. This CDR3 has 16 amino acids. CDR3 in DNA: TGTGCCAGCTCACCCCAAGGGGCCAGGAGCACCGGGGAGCTGTTTTTT. Protein: CASSPQGARSTGELFF. Looking up the rest from reference TRBV18 and TRBJ2-2 gives the full variable domain: NAGVMQNPRHLVRRRGQEARLRCSPMKGHSHVYWYRQLPEEGLKFMVYLQKENIIDESGMPKERFSAEFPKEGPSILRIQQVVRGDSAAYFCASSPQGARSTGELFFGEGSRLTVL.

V gene TRBV7-9 combines with J gene TRBJ1-2; no reliable D call. CDR3 length: 15 residues. Germline assignment: CDR1 SEHNR and CDR2 FQNEAQ (reference sequence). V lost 2 bases and J lost 7, with 17 bases in between. In DNA, the CDR3 is TGTGCCAGCAGCTTATTTTCGACGGACTTCAGTGGCTACACCTTC. As protein: CASSLFSTDFSGYTF.

This clone was seen a few times. V and J are TRBV5-1 and TRBJ1-1; D is unresolved. V dropped 5 bases and J dropped 3 bases, with 14 bases sitting between them. Germline V gene data show CDR1 as SGHRS and CDR2 as YFSETQ. The CDR3 spans 14 residues. The CDR3 reads CASRPAPSDTEAFF. The CDR3 nucleotides are TGCGCCAGCAGGCCCGCCCCCTCGGACACTGAAGCTTTCTTT.

V gene TRBV28 combines with J gene TRBJ2-1; TRBD2 matches 10 bases. Unmatched junction bases numbered 7, after V lost 6 bases and J lost 8 bases. This CDR3 contains 14 residues. Germline assignment: CDR1 MDHEN and CDR2 SYDVKM. The CDR3 reads CASRASGSFYEQFF. The CDR3, as DNA: TGTGCCAGCAGAGCTAGCGGGAGCTTCTATGAGCAGTTCTTC. Full variable domain (missing parts from reference TRBV28 and TRBJ2-1): DVKVTQSSRYLVKRTGEKVFLECVQDMDHENMFWYRQDPGLGLRLIYFSYDVKMKEKGDIPEGYSVSREKKERFSLILESASTNQTSMYLCASRASGSFYEQFFGPGTRLTVL.

CDR3 nucleotide sequence: TGTGCCACCAGTGCCCTCCGGGGTCTCACAGATACGCAGTATTTT. It translates to CATSALRGLTDTQYF. The rearrangement links TRBV24-1 to TRBJ2-3; D might be TRBD2 (5 bases). Germline V CDR1 and CDR2: KGHDR, SFDVKD. This CDR3 is built from 15 residues. V lost 5 bases and J 2 bases, leaving 13 bases between the germline ends.

The gene calls are TRBV18 and TRBJ1-4; tentatively, D is TRBD1 (5 bases). The V end lost 6 bases, the J end lost 4 bases, and 12 bases lay between the germline ends. Germline values: CDR1 KGHSH, CDR2 LQKENI. This CDR3 region has 14 residues. CDR3 DNA: TGTGCCAGCTCCCACGGGACTGTTAATGAAAAACTGTTTTTT. Protein sequence: CASSHGTVNEKLFF.

The J gene is TRBJ1-1, the V gene TRBV6-1; perhaps TRBD1 as D (6 bases). Germline V CDR1 and CDR2: MNHNS, SASEGT. The CDR3 length is 13 residues. V was trimmed by 2 bases and J by 4 bases, leaving 8 bases between them. CDR3 in amino acids: CASSERGGTEAFF. DNA for the CDR3: TGTGCCAGCAGTGAAAGGGGGGGCACTGAAGCTTTCTTT.

This clone has a handful of counts. The chain joins TRBV30 to TRBJ1-6; D unclear. Trimming took 0 bases from V and 11 from J, leaving 23 bases between them. The V gene's germline CDR1 is GTSNPN and CDR2 SVGIG (reference sequence). The CDR3 runs 17 residues. This chain's CDR3 is CAWSVPRRVSLVPPLHF. In DNA form, the CDR3 reads TGTGCCTGGAGTGTACCCCGACGGGTATCTTTGGTCCCACCCCTCCACTTT.

The chain employs TRBV5-1 and TRBJ2-3; 13 bases line up with TRBD2. J gave up 4 bases and V 4 bases, and 3 bases lay outside the gene matches. This CDR3 has 15 amino acids. Germline V gene lookup returns CDR1 SGHRS and CDR2 YFSETQ. CDR3 sequence: CASSRTSGSPDTQYF. The CDR3 nucleotides read TGCGCCAGCAGCCGGACTAGCGGGAGTCCAGATACGCAGTATTTT.

The gene calls are TRBV6-5 and TRBJ2-3; 8 nucleotides line up with TRBD2. V shed 6 bases, J shed 1 base, and the junction held 3 bases outside the gene matches. The CDR3 spans 14 residues. Germline V gene lookup returns CDR1 MNHEY and CDR2 SVGAGI. CDR3 sequence: CASSLAGRTDTQYF. Written as DNA, the CDR3 is TGTGCCAGCAGCTTAGCGGGGCGCACAGATACGCAGTATTTT.

The chain employs TRBV19 and TRBJ2-2; 7 bases agree with TRBD1. The CDR3 is made up of 15 amino acids. V shed 5 bases and J 0 bases; nucleotides not matched to a gene: 3. Germline values: CDR1 LNHDA, CDR2 SQIVND (reference sequence). The CDR3: CASSLGTANTGELFF. Here the CDR3 DNA reads TGTGCCAGTAGTCTCGGGACAGCGAACACCGGGGAGCTGTTTTTT.